The clone carrying this T cell receptor (beta chain) was observed many times. Germline-derived CDR1 and CDR2 are LGHNA and YNFKEQ. The ends were cut back, 4 bases at V and 1 base at J, with 16 bases in the middle. This CDR3 has 16 residues. TCRdb used MiXCR to reprocess the 5' RACE reads, holding one entry per CDR3 protein. This table has about 70,000 distinct CDR3 sequences, around 3% appearing once. The data are from a study of neurological immune-mediated disorders. The sequenced sample was PBMCs. This chain connects TRBV4-2 to TRBJ1-1; D call uncertain. The receptor comes from a woman between 50 and 59 years old with multiple sclerosis. The CDR3 sequence is CASSRDGAVSNTEAFF. DNA of the CDR3: TGTGCCAGCAGCCGGGATGGTGCGGTCTCGAACACTGAAGCTTTCTTT.